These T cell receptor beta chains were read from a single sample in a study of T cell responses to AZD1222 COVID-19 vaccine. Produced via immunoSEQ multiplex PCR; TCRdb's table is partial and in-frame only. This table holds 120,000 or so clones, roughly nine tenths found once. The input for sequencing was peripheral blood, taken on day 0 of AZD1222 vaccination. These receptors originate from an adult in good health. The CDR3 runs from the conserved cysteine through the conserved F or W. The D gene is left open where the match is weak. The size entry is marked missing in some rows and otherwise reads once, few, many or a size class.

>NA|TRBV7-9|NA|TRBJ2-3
CASSTRSPDTQYF
TGTGCCAGCAGCACGAGGAGTCCGGATACGCAGTATTTT
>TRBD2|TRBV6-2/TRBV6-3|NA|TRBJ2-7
CASSSAGTSGRYEQYF
TGTGCCAGCAGTTCGGCCGGGACTAGCGGGAGATACGAGCAGTACTTC
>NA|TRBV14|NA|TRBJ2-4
CASSQSWLAKNIQYF
TGTGCCAGCAGCCAATCTTGGCTAGCCAAAAACATTCAGTACTTC
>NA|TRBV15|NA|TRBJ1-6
CATSRETGMDSPLHF
TGTGCCACCAGCAGAGAAACAGGGATGGATTCACCCCTCCACTTT
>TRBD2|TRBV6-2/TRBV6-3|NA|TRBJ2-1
CASSPIGLAGYNEQFF
TGTGCCAGCAGCCCGATCGGACTAGCGGGCTACAATGAGCAGTTCTTC
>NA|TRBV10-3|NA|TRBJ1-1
CAISAGPPMNTEAFF
TGTGCCATCAGTGCAGGGCCGCCCATGAACACTGAAGCTTTCTTT
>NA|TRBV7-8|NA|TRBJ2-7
CASGTQDYEQYF
TGTGCCTCTGGGACTCAAGACTACGAGCAGTACTTC
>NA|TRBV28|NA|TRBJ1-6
CASSTLGAPLHF
TGTGCCAGCAGTACCCTCGGAGCGCCCCTCCACTTT
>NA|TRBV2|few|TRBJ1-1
CASNNRANTEAFF
TGTGCCAGCAATAACAGGGCGAACACTGAAGCTTTCTTT
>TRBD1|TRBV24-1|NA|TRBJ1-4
CATSDPLNGTGPTTNEKLFF
TGTGCCACCAGTGATCCTCTTAACGGGACAGGTCCAACAACTAATGAAAAACTGTTTTTT
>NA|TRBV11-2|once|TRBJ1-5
CASSLGVHGNQPQHF
TGTGCCAGCAGCTTAGGGGTCCATGGCAATCAGCCCCAGCATTTT
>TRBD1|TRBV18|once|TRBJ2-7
CASSPGGTAVWEQYF
TGTGCCAGCTCACCAGGTGGGACAGCCGTTTGGGAGCAGTACTTC
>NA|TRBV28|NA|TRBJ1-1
CATWRDMNTEAFF
TGTGCCACCTGGAGGGACATGAACACTGAAGCTTTCTTT
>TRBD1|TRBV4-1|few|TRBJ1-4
CASSQDQGAGTNEKLFF
TGCGCCAGCAGCCAAGATCAGGGGGCTGGCACTAATGAAAAACTGTTTTTT
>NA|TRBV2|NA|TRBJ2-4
CASSEGLGTLAKNIQYF
TGTGCCAGCAGTGAAGGGTTGGGGACCTTAGCCAAAAACATTCAGTACTTC
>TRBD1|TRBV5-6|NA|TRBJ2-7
CASSRPGTGAYEQYF
TGTGCCAGCAGCAGGCCCGGGACAGGGGCCTACGAGCAGTACTTC
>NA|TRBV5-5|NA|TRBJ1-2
CASSPPDGAGNYGYTF
TGTGCCAGCAGCCCGCCGGATGGTGCAGGGAACTATGGCTACACCTTC
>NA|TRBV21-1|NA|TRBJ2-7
CASSKCGFTYEQYF
TGTGCCAGCAGCAAATGCGGGTTTACCTACGAGCAGTACTTC
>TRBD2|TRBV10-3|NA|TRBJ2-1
CAISVGTSSHNEQFF
TGTGCCATCAGTGTTGGGACTAGCAGCCACAATGAGCAGTTCTTC
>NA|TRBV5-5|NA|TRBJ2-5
CASSLGVETQYF
TGTGCCAGCAGCTTAGGGGTCGAGACCCAGTACTTC
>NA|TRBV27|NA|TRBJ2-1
CASSLGHPNEQFF
TGTGCCAGCAGCCTAGGACACCCCAATGAGCAGTTCTTC
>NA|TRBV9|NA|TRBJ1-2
CASSVNGAGGYTF
TGTGCCAGCAGCGTTAATGGGGCAGGGGGCTACACCTTC
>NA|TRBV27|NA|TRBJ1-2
CASKAQANYGYTF
TGTGCCAGCAAGGCTCAAGCTAACTATGGCTACACCTTC
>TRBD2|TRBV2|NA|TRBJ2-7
CASSLAGGPGEQYF
TGTGCCAGCAGTTTAGCGGGAGGGCCAGGAGAGCAGTACTTC
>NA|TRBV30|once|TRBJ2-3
CSASVPSTDTQYF
TGTTCGGCTAGCGTACCTAGCACAGATACGCAGTATTTT
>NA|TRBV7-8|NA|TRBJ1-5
CASSLAAGPGQPQHF
TGTGCCAGCAGCTTAGCCGCCGGTCCGGGGCAGCCCCAGCATTTT
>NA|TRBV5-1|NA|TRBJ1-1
CASSLGTNTEAFF
TGCGCCAGCAGCTTGGGGACGAACACTGAAGCTTTCTTT
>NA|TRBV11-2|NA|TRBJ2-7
CASSWGAYEQYF
TGTGCCAGCAGCTGGGGGGCCTACGAGCAGTACTTC
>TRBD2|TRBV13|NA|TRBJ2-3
CASTLSGSKQANTQYF
TGTGCCAGCACCCTAAGCGGGAGTAAGCAGGCGAATACGCAGTATTTT
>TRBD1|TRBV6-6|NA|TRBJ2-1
CASTNDRGGLWEQFF
TGTGCCAGCACCAATGACAGGGGGGGCTTATGGGAGCAGTTCTTC
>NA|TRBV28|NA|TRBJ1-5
CASRFGRSQGNQPQHF
TGTGCCAGCAGGTTTGGAAGGTCGCAGGGAAATCAGCCCCAGCATTTT
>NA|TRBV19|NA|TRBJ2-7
CASSPSDFSYEQYF
TGTGCCAGTAGTCCCAGTGACTTCTCCTACGAGCAGTACTTC
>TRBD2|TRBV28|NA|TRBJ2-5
CASSPGGPEHTETQYF
TGTGCCAGCAGCCCGGGAGGGCCGGAACACACGGAGACCCAGTACTTC
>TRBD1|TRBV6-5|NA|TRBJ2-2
CASSFTGGPTGELFF
TGTGCCAGCAGTTTCACAGGGGGCCCCACCGGGGAGCTGTTTTTT
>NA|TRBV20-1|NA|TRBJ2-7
CSARDYEQYF
TGCAGTGCTAGAGACTACGAGCAGTACTTC
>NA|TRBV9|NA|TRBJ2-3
CASSVGEGSYTDTQYF
TGTGCCAGCAGCGTAGGCGAGGGGAGTTACACAGATACGCAGTATTTT
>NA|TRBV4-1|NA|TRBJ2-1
CASSPRRTNEQFF
TGCGCCAGCAGCCCCAGAAGGACGAATGAGCAGTTCTTC
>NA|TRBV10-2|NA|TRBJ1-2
CASSESGRGAYGYTF
TGCGCCAGCAGTGAGTCGGGTAGGGGAGCGTATGGCTACACCTTC
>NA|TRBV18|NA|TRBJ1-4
CASSPVSTNEKLFF
TGTGCCAGCTCCCCAGTCTCAACTAATGAAAAACTGTTTTTT
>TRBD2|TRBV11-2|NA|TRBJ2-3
CASSLAGTSWDTQYF
TGTGCCAGCAGCTTAGCGGGGACTAGCTGGGATACGCAGTATTTT
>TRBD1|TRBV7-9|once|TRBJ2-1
CASSLDRVSPRAFF
TGTGCCAGCAGCCTCGACAGGGTAAGCCCTCGGGCGTTCTTC
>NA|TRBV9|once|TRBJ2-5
CASSVVETPGATQYF
TGTGCCAGCAGCGTAGTTGAGACCCCAGGAGCGACCCAGTACTTC
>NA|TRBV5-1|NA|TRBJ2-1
CASSLVGEQFF
TGCGCCAGCAGCTTGGTAGGGGAGCAGTTCTTC
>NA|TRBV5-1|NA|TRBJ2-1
CASSLGSGQYNEQFF
TGCGCCAGCAGCTTGGGGTCAGGGCAGTACAATGAGCAGTTCTTC
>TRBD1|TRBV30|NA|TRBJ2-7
CAIKPGQGMYEQYF
TGTGCCATAAAACCGGGACAGGGGATGTACGAGCAGTACTTC
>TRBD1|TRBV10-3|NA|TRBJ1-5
CARRGQNQPQHF
TGTGCCAGGAGGGGGCAGAACCAGCCCCAGCATTTT
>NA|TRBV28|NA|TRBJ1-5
CASGPWGPTNQPQHF
TGTGCCAGCGGCCCCTGGGGGCCAACCAATCAGCCCCAGCATTTT
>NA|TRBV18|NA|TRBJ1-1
CASSNRAVGTEAFF
TGTGCCAGCTCCAACCGCGCAGTTGGCACTGAAGCTTTCTTT